The 14 T cell receptor beta chains given below trace back to one sample, sequenced in a study of metastatic and nonmetastatic thyroid tumors. Among the patients, none had received any treatment before thyroid surgery. Using MiXCR, TCRdb reanalyzed the PCR reads. The sample has some 39,000 clones; around 17% are singletons. The specimen sequenced was blood. These receptors were collected from a female donor with papillary thyroid cancer or a benign thyroid nodule (not recorded which). Some clones in this sample may be carry-over from other donors' samples.

This clone was recorded at least ten times. V usage is TRBV6-1 and J usage is TRBJ1-1, with a possible D match to TRBD1 (6 bases). This CDR3 region has 13 residues. V lost 4 bases and J 5 bases, leaving 11 bases between the germline ends. CDR1 and CDR2 from the germline V gene are MNHNS and SASEGT. This CDR3 reads CASSVQGDTEAFF. The CDR3 DNA reads TGTGCCAGCAGTGTACAGGGAGATACTGAAGCTTTCTTT.

This clone was seen many times. J is TRBJ2-6 and V is TRBV19, with D uncertain. Trimming removed 6 bases at V and 0 bases at J, with 3 bases between. The CDR3 runs to 13 residues. The germline V gene has CDR1 LNHDA and CDR2 SQIVND (reference sequence). The CDR3 nucleotides read TGTGCCAGTAGATTCTCTGGGGCCAACGTCCTGACTTTC. It translates to CASRFSGANVLTF. Together with reference TRBV19 and TRBJ2-6, the CDR3 gives the full variable domain: DGGITQSPKYLFRKEGQNVTLSCEQNLNHDAMYWYRQDPGQGLRLIYYSQIVNDFQKGDIAEGYSVSREKKESFPLTVTSAQKNPTAFYLCASRFSGANVLTFGAGSRLTVL.

This clone was seen at least ten times. This sequence joins TRBV12-5 and TRBJ2-5; possibly TRBD1 for D (6 bases). Germline V gene data show CDR1 as LGHNT and CDR2 as FRNRAP. V gave up 0 bases and J gave up 2 bases, with 19 bases separating them. The CDR3 covers 18 residues. The DNA for the CDR3 is TGTGCTAGTGGTTTGGTACCATTGGACAGCCTTATACAAGAGACCCAGTACTTC. Protein product: CASGLVPLDSLIQETQYF.

There are many counts of this clone. V gene TRBV15 combines with J gene TRBJ1-2; D unresolved. Trimming removed 0 bases at V and 2 bases at J, with 13 bases between. The CDR3 is made up of 16 amino acids. CDR1 is LNHNV and CDR2 is YYDKDF in the germline V gene (reference sequence). The DNA of the CDR3 is TGTGCCACCAGCAGAGATCGTGGAGGGAAAAACTATGGCTACACCTTC. This encodes CATSRDRGGKNYGYTF.

Of note for this clone: Given a much more abundant clone one base away, this may be a read error. Other DNA variants within this sample encode the same CDR3. The chain is built from TRBV5-1 and TRBJ1-1; D is ambiguous. The CDR3 covers 14 residues. The germline CDR1 and CDR2 sequences are SGHRS and YFSETQ. This CDR3 is CASSLVNTNTEAFF. The CDR3 bases are TGCGCCAGTAGCTTGGTCAACACTAACACTGAAGCTTTCTTT.

In this sample, this clone turned up many times. The chain couples TRBV6-1 to TRBJ1-4, with TRBD1 as a possible D gene (6 bases). The CDR3 covers 13 residues. Trimming cost V 7 bases and J 5 bases, with 11 bases left between them. Per the germline V gene, CDR1 is MNHNS and CDR2 is SASEGT. The chain's CDR3 is CASTADSNEKLFF. The CDR3 coding sequence is TGTGCCAGCACCGCGGACAGCAATGAAAAACTGTTTTTT.

This clone has only a few counts. The gene calls are TRBV28 and TRBJ2-5; 8 bases match TRBD1. V shed 4 bases, J shed 8 bases, and the junction held 12 bases outside the gene matches. Germline V gives CDR1 MDHEN, CDR2 SYDVKM. The length of the CDR3 is 15 residues. For the CDR3, the DNA is TGTGCCAGCAGTTCAGGGACAGGCGGCGGGGATACCCAGTACTTC. It encodes CASSSGTGGGDTQYF.

This CDR3 is CASSPDGSRGRSSYEQYF. The CDR3 DNA reads TGTGCCAGTAGTCCAGATGGGAGTCGTGGCCGTTCCTCCTACGAGCAGTACTTC. V and J are TRBV19 and TRBJ2-7; the D gene is possibly TRBD2 (5 bases). CDR3 length equals 18 residues. The V gene's germline CDR1 is LNHDA and CDR2 SQIVND (reference sequence). Deletions cut 5 bases from V and 0 bases from J, with 23 bases between.

This clone occurred many times. The J gene is TRBJ2-7, the V gene TRBV2, with D perhaps TRBD1 (6 bases). The ends were cut back, 6 bases at V and 4 bases at J, with 16 bases in the middle. Germline V gene lookup returns CDR1 SNHLY and CDR2 FYNNEI. The CDR3 loop spans 14 amino acids. CDR3 loop: CASRLDRASYEQYF. In DNA, the CDR3 is TGTGCCAGCAGACTGGACAGAGCCTCTTACGAGCAGTACTTC.

V usage is TRBV6-2 or TRBV6-3 and J usage is TRBJ2-3, with TRBD2 matching over 11 bases. The CDR3 length is 19 residues. V lost 0 bases and J lost 1; bases outside the gene matches: 9. Germline V gives CDR1 MNHEY, CDR2 SVGEGT. In DNA, the CDR3 is TGTGCCAGCAGTTACTCGGGGGTTGTAGCGGGAGGGGGCACAGATACGCAGTATTTT. It encodes CASSYSGVVAGGGTDTQYF.

This clone was counted ten times or more. J is TRBJ2-3 and V is TRBV5-1; D remains unclear. The CDR3 loop spans 16 amino acids. Trimming stripped 4 bases from V and 0 bases from J, with 15 bases between. Looked up from germline, CDR1 is SGHRS and CDR2 is YFSETQ. The CDR3 loop reads CASSASVEYSTDTQYF. The DNA of the CDR3 is TGCGCCAGCAGCGCCTCGGTCGAATATAGCACAGATACGCAGTATTTT.

The J gene is TRBJ2-5, the V gene TRBV6-1; D is possibly TRBD2 (5 bases). CDR1 is MNHNS, CDR2 SASEGT, per germline. This CDR3 has 13 amino acids. The V end lost 3 bases, the J end lost 1 base, and 6 bases lay between the germline ends. In DNA form, the CDR3 reads TGTGCCAGCAGTGAGACTACCCAAGAGACCCAGTACTTC. It specifies CASSETTQETQYF.

Ten or more counts support this clone. This chain links TRBV24-1 with TRBJ2-5, with D possibly matching TRBD2 (6 bases). The CDR3 sequence is 14 residues long. V lost 7 bases, J lost 2 bases, and 13 bases lay in between. Germline V lookup: CDR1 KGHDR, CDR2 SFDVKD. The CDR3 nucleotides are TGTGCCACCAGCCCTCGGAGGGAACAAGAGACCCAGTACTTC. Amino acids: CATSPRREQETQYF.

This clone was counted at least ten times. The chain combines TRBV5-1 with TRBJ2-3, with 9 bases aligning to TRBD2. The CDR3 has 17 amino acids. Per germline, CDR1 SGHRS and CDR2 YFSETQ. The V gene end was trimmed by 1 base and the J gene end by 6 bases; junction bases not matched to a gene: 12. DNA for the CDR3: TGCGCCAGCAGCTTGACCCCGACTAGCGGAGCAGGGGATACGCAGTATTTT. It codes for CASSLTPTSGAGDTQYF.